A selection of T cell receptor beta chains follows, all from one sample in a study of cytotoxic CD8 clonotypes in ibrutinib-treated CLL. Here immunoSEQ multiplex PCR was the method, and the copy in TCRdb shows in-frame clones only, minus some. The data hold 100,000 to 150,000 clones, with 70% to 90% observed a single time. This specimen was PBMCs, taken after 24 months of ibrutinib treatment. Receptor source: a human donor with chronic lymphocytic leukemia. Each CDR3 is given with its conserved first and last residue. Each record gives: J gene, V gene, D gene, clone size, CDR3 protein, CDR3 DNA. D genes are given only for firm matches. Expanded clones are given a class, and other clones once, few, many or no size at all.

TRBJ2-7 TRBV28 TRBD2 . CASSSTIPREGEEKYF TGTGCCAGCAGTTCTACGATTCCGCGGGAGGGGGAAGAAAAATACTTC
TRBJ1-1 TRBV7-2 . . CASSLVGGGNTEAFF TGTGCCAGCAGCTTAGTGGGCGGGGGGAACACTGAAGCTTTCTTT
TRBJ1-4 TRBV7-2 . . CASSSHQGLNEKLFF TGTGCCAGCAGCTCGCATCAGGGCCTTAATGAAAAACTGTTTTTT
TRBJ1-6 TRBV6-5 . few CASQGRSNSPLHF TGTGCCAGCCAGGGCAGGAGCAATTCACCCCTCCACTTT
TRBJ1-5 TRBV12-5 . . CASGLTGFSNQPQHF TGTGCTAGTGGCTTAACAGGGTTCAGCAATCAGCCCCAGCATTTT
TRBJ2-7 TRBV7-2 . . CASSRSGSSYEQYF TGTGCCAGCAGCCGCAGCGGAAGCTCCTACGAGCAGTACTTC
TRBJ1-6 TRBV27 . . CASSFAGISSPLHF TGTGCCAGCAGTTTTGCAGGGATAAGTTCACCCCTCCACTTT
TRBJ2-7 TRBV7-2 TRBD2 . CASSFGVAGGPISYEQYF TGTGCCAGCAGCTTCGGGGTAGCGGGAGGGCCTATCTCCTACGAGCAGTACTTC
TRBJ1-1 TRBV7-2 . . CASSSPQGGKTEAFF TGTGCCAGCAGCTCCCCTCAGGGTGGAAAAACTGAAGCTTTCTTT
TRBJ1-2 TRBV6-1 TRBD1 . CASIPDRALYGYTF TGTGCCAGCATACCCGACAGGGCCCTCTATGGCTACACCTTC
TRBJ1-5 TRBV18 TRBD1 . CASSPPNRGSGQPQHF TGTGCCAGCTCACCACCGAACAGGGGGTCTGGGCAGCCCCAGCATTTT
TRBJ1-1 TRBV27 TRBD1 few CASSLRGQGSNTEAFF TGTGCCAGCAGCCTACGCGGACAGGGTTCAAACACTGAAGCTTTCTTT
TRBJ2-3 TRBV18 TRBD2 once CASSLREADTQYF TGTGCCAGCTCACTTCGGGAGGCAGATACGCAGTATTTT
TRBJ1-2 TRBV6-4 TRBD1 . CASSPTPGQSAYGYTF TGTGCCAGCAGTCCAACTCCGGGACAGAGTGCTTATGGCTACACCTTC
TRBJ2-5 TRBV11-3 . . CASSLGSGTRSETQYF TGTGCCAGCAGCTTAGGGTCAGGGACCAGGAGTGAGACCCAGTACTTC
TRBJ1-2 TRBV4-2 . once CASSQDDRSAYGYTF TGTGCCAGCAGCCAAGATGACAGGTCGGCGTATGGCTACACCTTC
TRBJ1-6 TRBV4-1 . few CASSGVVSESSPLHF TGCGCCAGCAGCGGGGTTGTTTCCGAGAGTTCACCCCTCCACTTT
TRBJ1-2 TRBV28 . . CASRNTQGRGYTF TGTGCCAGCAGAAATACACAGGGTCGTGGCTACACCTTC
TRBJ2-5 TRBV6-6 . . CASSYTGGTQYF TGTGCCAGCAGTTACACCGGGGGGACCCAGTACTTC
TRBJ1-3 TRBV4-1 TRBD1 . CASSQLQGARNTIYF TGCGCCAGCAGCCAACTACAGGGGGCGCGAAACACCATATATTTT
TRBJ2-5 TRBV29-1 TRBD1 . CSVGGDRGGGETQYF TGCAGCGTTGGTGGGGACAGGGGAGGAGGAGAGACCCAGTACTTC
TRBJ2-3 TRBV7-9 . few CAGSGSDTQYF TGTGCCGGGAGCGGGTCAGATACGCAGTATTTT
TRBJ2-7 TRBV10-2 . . CASFEGLYEQYF TGCGCCAGCTTCGAGGGGTTGTACGAGCAGTACTTC
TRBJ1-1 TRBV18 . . CASSPNRDTEAFF TGTGCCAGCTCACCAAACCGGGACACTGAAGCTTTCTTT
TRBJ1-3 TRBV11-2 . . CASSPQGLGNTIYF TGTGCCAGCAGCCCACAGGGTTTGGGTAACACCATATATTTT
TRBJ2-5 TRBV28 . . CASSRQETQYF TGTGCCAGCAGCCGTCAAGAGACCCAGTACTTC
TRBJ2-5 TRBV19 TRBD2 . CASSPSGSGETQYF TGTGCCAGTAGTCCTAGCGGGAGTGGGGAGACCCAGTACTTC
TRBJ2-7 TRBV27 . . CASSLKGGSNTYEQYF TGTGCCAGCAGTTTAAAGGGGGGATCGAACACCTACGAGCAGTACTTC
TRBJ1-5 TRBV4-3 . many CASSQDLAGVRQPQHF TGCGCCAGCAGCCAAGATCTGGCAGGGGTCCGGCAGCCCCAGCATTTT
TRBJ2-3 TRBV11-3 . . CASSRGSGLSTDTQYF TGTGCCAGCAGCCGAGGGTCCGGTTTAAGCACAGATACGCAGTATTTT
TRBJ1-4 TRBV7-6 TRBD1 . CASSFGQGPTNEKLFF TGTGCCAGCAGCTTCGGACAGGGCCCAACTAATGAAAAACTGTTTTTT
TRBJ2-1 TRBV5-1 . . CASRFSPDSYNEQFF TGCGCCAGCAGATTTAGCCCGGACAGCTACAATGAGCAGTTCTTC
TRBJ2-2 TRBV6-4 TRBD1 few CASRTGENTGELFF TGTGCCAGCAGGACAGGGGAGAACACCGGGGAGCTGTTTTTT
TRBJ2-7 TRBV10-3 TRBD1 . CATRMDRGHHEQYF TGTGCCACCAGGATGGACAGGGGGCATCACGAGCAGTACTTC
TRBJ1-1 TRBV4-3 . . CASSQEAAGLMNTEAFF TGCGCCAGCAGCCAAGAGGCCGCGGGGCTCATGAACACTGAAGCTTTCTTT
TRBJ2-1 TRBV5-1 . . CASSPTEGRRQVF TGCGCCAGCAGCCCCACTGAGGGCCGCCGACAGGTCTTC
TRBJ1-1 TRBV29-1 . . CSVEPNLNTEAFF TGCAGCGTTGAACCTAACCTGAACACTGAAGCTTTCTTT
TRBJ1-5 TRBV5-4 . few CASSLGSGADTNQPQHF TGTGCCAGCAGCTTGGGTTCAGGTGCGGACACCAATCAGCCCCAGCATTTT
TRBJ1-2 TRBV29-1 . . CSVRTLLRGYTF TGCAGCGTCCGGACCTTACTACGGGGCTACACCTTC
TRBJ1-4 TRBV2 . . CASSDQGRGEKLFF TGTGCCAGCAGTGATCAGGGTAGGGGTGAAAAACTGTTTTTT
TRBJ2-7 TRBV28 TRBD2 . CASSLGRAEQYF TGTGCCAGCAGTTTGGGGAGGGCCGAGCAGTACTTC
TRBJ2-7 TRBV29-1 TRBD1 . CSVLTDRANEQYF TGCAGCGTACTCACGGACAGGGCCAACGAGCAGTACTTC
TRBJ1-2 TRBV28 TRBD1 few CAHHRGQSGYTF TGTGCTCACCACAGGGGGCAATCTGGCTACACCTTC
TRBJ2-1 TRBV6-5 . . CASRGLNEQFF TGTGCCAGCAGGGGACTCAATGAGCAGTTCTTC
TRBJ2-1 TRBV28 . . CASSFNSGQFF TGTGCCAGCAGTTTTAATTCGGGGCAGTTCTTC
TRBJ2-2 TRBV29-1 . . CSVDTAKTGELFF TGCAGCGTTGATACGGCCAAGACCGGGGAGCTGTTTTTT
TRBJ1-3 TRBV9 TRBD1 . CASSVYRGDTIYF TGTGCCAGCAGCGTATACAGGGGGGACACCATATATTTT
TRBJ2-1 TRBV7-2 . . CASGPYNEQFF TGTGCCAGCGGCCCCTACAATGAGCAGTTCTTC
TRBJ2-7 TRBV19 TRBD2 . CASSIEVAGAIEQYF TGTGCCAGTAGTATAGAGGTAGCGGGGGCGATCGAGCAGTACTTC
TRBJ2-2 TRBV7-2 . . CASSTDGGEYGELFF TGTGCCAGCAGCACGGACGGTGGGGAGTACGGGGAGCTGTTTTTT
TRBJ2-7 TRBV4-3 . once CASSQDPRGSYEQYF TGCGCCAGCAGCCAAGATCCGAGGGGTTCTTACGAGCAGTACTTC
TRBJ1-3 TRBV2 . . CASSASGNTIYF TGTGCCAGCAGTGCATCTGGAAACACCATATATTTT
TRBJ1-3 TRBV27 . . CASRRSSGNTIYF TGTGCCAGCAGACGGAGCTCTGGAAACACCATATATTTT
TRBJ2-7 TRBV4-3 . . CASSQLGPAGSYEQYF TGCGCCAGCAGCCAGTTGGGACCCGCGGGCTCCTACGAGCAGTACTTC
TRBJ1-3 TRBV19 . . CASSSQGTGNTIYF TGTGCCAGTAGTTCTCAGGGAACTGGAAACACCATATATTTT
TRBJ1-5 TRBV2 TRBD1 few CASRSTGGNQPQHF TGTGCCAGCAGATCGACAGGGGGAAATCAGCCCCAGCATTTT
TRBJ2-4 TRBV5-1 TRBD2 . CASSGGGQTSKNIQYF TGCGCCAGCAGCGGCGGGGGTCAGACTAGTAAAAACATTCAGTACTTC
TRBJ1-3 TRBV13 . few CASSLIISGNTIYF TGTGCCAGCAGCTTAATCATCTCTGGAAACACCATATATTTT
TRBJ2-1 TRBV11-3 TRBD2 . CASSLGLAGGYEQFF TGTGCCAGCAGCCTGGGACTAGCGGGAGGGTATGAGCAGTTCTTC
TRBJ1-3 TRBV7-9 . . CASSDLGRGTDGNTIYF TGTGCCAGCAGCGACCTCGGACGGGGAACTGATGGAAACACCATATATTTT